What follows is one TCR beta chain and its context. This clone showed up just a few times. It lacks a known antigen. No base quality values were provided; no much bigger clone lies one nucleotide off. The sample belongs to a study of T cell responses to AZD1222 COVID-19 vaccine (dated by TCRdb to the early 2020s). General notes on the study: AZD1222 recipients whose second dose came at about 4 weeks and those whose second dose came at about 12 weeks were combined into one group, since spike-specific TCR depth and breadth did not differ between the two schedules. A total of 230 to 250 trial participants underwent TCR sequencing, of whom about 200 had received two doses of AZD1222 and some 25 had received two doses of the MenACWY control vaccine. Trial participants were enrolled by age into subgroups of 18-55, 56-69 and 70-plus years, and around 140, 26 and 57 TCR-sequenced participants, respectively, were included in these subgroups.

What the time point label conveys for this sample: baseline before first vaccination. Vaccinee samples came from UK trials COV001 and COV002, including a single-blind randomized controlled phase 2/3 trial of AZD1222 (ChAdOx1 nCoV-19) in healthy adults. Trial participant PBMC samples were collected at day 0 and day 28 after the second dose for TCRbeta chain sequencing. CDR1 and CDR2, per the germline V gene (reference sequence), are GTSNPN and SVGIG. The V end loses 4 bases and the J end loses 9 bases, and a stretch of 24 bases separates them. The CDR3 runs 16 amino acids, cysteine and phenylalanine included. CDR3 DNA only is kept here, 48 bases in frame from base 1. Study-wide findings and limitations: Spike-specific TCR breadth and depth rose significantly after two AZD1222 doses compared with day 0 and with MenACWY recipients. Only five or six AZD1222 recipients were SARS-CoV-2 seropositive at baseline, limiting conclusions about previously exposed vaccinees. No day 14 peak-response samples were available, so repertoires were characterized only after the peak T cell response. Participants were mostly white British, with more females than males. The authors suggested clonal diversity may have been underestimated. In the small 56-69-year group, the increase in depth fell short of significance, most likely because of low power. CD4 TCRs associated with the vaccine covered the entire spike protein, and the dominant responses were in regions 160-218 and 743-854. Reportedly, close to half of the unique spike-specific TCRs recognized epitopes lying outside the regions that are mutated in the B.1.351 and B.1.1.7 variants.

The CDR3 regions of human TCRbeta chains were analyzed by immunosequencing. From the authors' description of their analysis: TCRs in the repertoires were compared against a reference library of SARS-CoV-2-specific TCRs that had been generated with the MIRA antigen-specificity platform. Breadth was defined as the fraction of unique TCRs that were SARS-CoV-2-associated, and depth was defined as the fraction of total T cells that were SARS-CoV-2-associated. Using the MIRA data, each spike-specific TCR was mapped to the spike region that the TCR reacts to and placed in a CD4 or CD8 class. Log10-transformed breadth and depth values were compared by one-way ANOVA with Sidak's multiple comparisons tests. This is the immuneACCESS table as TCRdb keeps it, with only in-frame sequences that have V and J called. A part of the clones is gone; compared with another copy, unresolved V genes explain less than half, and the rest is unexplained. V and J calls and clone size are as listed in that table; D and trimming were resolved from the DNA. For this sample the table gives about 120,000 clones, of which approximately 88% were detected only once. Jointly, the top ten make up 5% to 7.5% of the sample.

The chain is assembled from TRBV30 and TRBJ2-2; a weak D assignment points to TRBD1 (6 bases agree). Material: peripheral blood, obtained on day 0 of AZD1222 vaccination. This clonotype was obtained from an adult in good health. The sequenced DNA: TGTGCCTGGAACCCGAGACAGGCGCCCGCGGAATGGGAGCTGTTTTTT. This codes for CAWNPRQAPAEWELFF. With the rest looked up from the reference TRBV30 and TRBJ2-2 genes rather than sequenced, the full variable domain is SQTIHQWPATLVQPVGSPLSLECTVEGTSNPNLYWYRQAAGRGLQLLFYSVGIGQISSEVPQNLSASRPQDRQFILSSKKLLLSDSGFYLCAWNPRQAPAEWELFFGEGSRLTVL.